These 4 T cell receptor beta chains were all obtained from the same sample, sequenced in a study of OX40 agonist ivuxolimab in advanced cancers. Data came from immunoSEQ multiplex PCR; TCRdb stores just in-frame clones and leaves some out. Of some 74,000 clones listed, 82% are singletons. Sequences were derived from CD4+ or CD8+ T cells sorted from blood, sampled in a trial of the OX40 agonist ivuxolimab. Source of these receptors: an adult with an advanced solid tumor such as melanoma, head and neck, liver or kidney cancer.

The chain employs TRBV2 and TRBJ1-4; D possibly corresponds to TRBD1 (6 bases). Germline V CDR1 and CDR2: SNHLY, FYNNEI. Trimming cost V 6 bases and J 2 bases, with 13 bases left between them. The CDR3 has 15 residues. Here the CDR3 DNA reads TGTGCCAGCAGAGTACAGGGTCTTACTAATGAAAAACTGTTTTTT. Translation gives CASRVQGLTNEKLFF.

This clone occurred once. This chain links TRBV6-6 with TRBJ2-3; 8 bases align to TRBD1. CDR3 length equals 15 residues. The germline CDR1 and CDR2 sequences are MNHNY and SVGAGI (reference sequence). V was pared by 5 bases and J by 0 bases, with 4 bases of the junction left unmatched. The CDR3 region has the DNA TGTGCCAGCAGTACACAGGGGGTTAGCACAGATACGCAGTATTTT. Translated: CASSTQGVSTDTQYF.

V and J are TRBV4-2 and TRBJ2-7; D possibly corresponds to TRBD2 (6 bases). This CDR3 has 14 amino acids. V was trimmed by 4 bases and J by 5 bases, leaving 15 bases between them. Germline CDR1 reads LGHNA; CDR2 reads YNFKEQ. The CDR3 DNA is TGTGCCAGCAGCCCACGGGACTCTAACCACGAGCAGTACTTC. Its translation: CASSPRDSNHEQYF.

The chain carries TRBV28 and TRBJ2-6, with D perhaps matching TRBD1 or TRBD2 (5 bases each). This CDR3 has 18 residues. Looked up from germline, CDR1 is MDHEN and CDR2 is SYDVKM. V was cut by 0 bases and J by 0 bases, with 12 bases left in between. CDR3 bases: TGTGCCAGCAGTTTATGGGGGACGGGGATCTCTGGGGCCAACGTCCTGACTTTC. It yields the protein CASSLWGTGISGANVLTF.